The rows below give T cell receptor beta chains drawn from one sample of a study of blood T cells in healthy people across ages. MiXCR, applied by TCRdb to the 5' RACE reads, yields one record per CDR3 protein. The sample consists of some 760,000 distinct CDR3 sequences, 25% of them appearing once. The same sample was also studied in work on T cells of mothers and their children.

Sequencing used blood. Receptors originate from a boy aged 5-17 years in good health. Each CDR3 is given with its conserved first and last residue. Each record gives: clone size, J gene, D gene, V gene, CDR3 DNA, CDR3 protein. The D gene is left open where the match is weak. Some rows mark clone size as missing; the rest say once, few, many or name a class of expanded clone.

abundance: .
j_gene: TRBJ2-3
d_gene: .
v_gene: TRBV2
CDR3nt: TGTGCCAGCAGTGTGGACCACCCGCAGTATTTT
CDR3aa: CASSVDHPQYF

abundance: .
j_gene: TRBJ2-2
d_gene: .
v_gene: TRBV13
CDR3nt: TGTGCCGGCAGCGCACTCGTAACCGGGGAGCTGTTTTTT
CDR3aa: CAGSALVTGELFF

abundance: few
j_gene: TRBJ1-2
d_gene: .
v_gene: TRBV4-1
CDR3nt: TGCGCCAGCAGCCAAGTAGACACTTATGGCTACACCTTC
CDR3aa: CASSQVDTYGYTF

abundance: .
j_gene: TRBJ1-1
d_gene: .
v_gene: TRBV4-1
CDR3nt: TGCGCCAGCAGCCCCACGTCGGGGGCGAACACTGAAGCTTTCTTT
CDR3aa: CASSPTSGANTEAFF

abundance: .
j_gene: TRBJ2-5
d_gene: TRBD2
v_gene: TRBV6-6
CDR3nt: TGTGCCAGCATCAACGGACTAGCGGGAGAGACCCAGTACTTC
CDR3aa: CASINGLAGETQYF

abundance: .
j_gene: TRBJ1-1
d_gene: TRBD1
v_gene: TRBV3-1
CDR3nt: TGTGCCAGCAGCCAAGGGACAGGGTGGGACACTGAAGCTTTCTTT
CDR3aa: CASSQGTGWDTEAFF

abundance: .
j_gene: TRBJ2-2
d_gene: .
v_gene: TRBV28
CDR3nt: TGTGCCAGCAGTTCGGACAGCAACACCGGGGAGCTGTTTTTT
CDR3aa: CASSSDSNTGELFF

abundance: .
j_gene: TRBJ2-7
d_gene: TRBD2
v_gene: TRBV7-8
CDR3nt: TGTGCCAGCAGAATAGATAATGGAGCGGGAGACTACGAGCAGTACTTC
CDR3aa: CASRIDNGAGDYEQYF

abundance: few
j_gene: TRBJ2-1
d_gene: TRBD2
v_gene: TRBV15
CDR3nt: TGTGCCACTGGCGGGGGGGCCACGGGGCATGAGCAGTTCTTC
CDR3aa: CATGGGATGHEQFF

abundance: .
j_gene: TRBJ2-3
d_gene: .
v_gene: TRBV7-2
CDR3nt: TGTGCCAGCAGCTTAGGGGCAGGGTCTCCAGATACGCAGTATTTT
CDR3aa: CASSLGAGSPDTQYF

abundance: many
j_gene: TRBJ2-7
d_gene: .
v_gene: TRBV3-1
CDR3nt: TGTGCCAGCAGCCAAGATGAGGGCGAGCAGTACTTC
CDR3aa: CASSQDEGEQYF

abundance: .
j_gene: TRBJ2-7
d_gene: .
v_gene: TRBV4-2
CDR3nt: TGTGCCAGCAGCCAAGACACCTCCCGGCTGGACGAGCAGTACTTC
CDR3aa: CASSQDTSRLDEQYF

abundance: .
j_gene: TRBJ1-1
d_gene: .
v_gene: TRBV10-2
CDR3nt: TGCGCCAGCAGTGAAGCCGGGGCAGGGGACACTGAAGCTTTCTTT
CDR3aa: CASSEAGAGDTEAFF

abundance: .
j_gene: TRBJ1-1
d_gene: .
v_gene: TRBV11-1
CDR3nt: TGTGCCAGCAGCCCAATTAACTCTGAAGCTTTCTTT
CDR3aa: CASSPINSEAFF

abundance: .
j_gene: TRBJ2-1
d_gene: .
v_gene: TRBV7-3
CDR3nt: TGTGCCAGCAGCAGGATCCGCTCTGGCAATGAGCAGTTCTTC
CDR3aa: CASSRIRSGNEQFF

abundance: once
j_gene: TRBJ2-1
d_gene: .
v_gene: TRBV7-9
CDR3nt: TGTGCCAGCAGCCTAGACGGAAGCTCCTACAAAGAGCAGTTCTTC
CDR3aa: CASSLDGSSYKEQFF

abundance: few
j_gene: TRBJ2-2
d_gene: TRBD2
v_gene: TRBV5-1
CDR3nt: TGCGCCAGCAGCTTGGCAGCGGGGCCGAACACCGGGGAGCTGTTTTTT
CDR3aa: CASSLAAGPNTGELFF

abundance: few
j_gene: TRBJ1-1
d_gene: .
v_gene: TRBV10-3
CDR3nt: TGTGCCACCTCAACGGGGGACACGAACACTGAAGCTTTCTTT
CDR3aa: CATSTGDTNTEAFF

abundance: .
j_gene: TRBJ2-5
d_gene: .
v_gene: TRBV7-9
CDR3nt: TGTGCCAGCAGCCCAGGGGCAGGAAAGATGCAAGAGACCCAGCACTTC
CDR3aa: CASSPGAGKMQETQHF

abundance: few
j_gene: TRBJ2-7
d_gene: .
v_gene: TRBV7-8
CDR3nt: TGTGCCAGCATCCCGGGGGCGGGTTTGAGCTCCTACGAGCAGTACTTC
CDR3aa: CASIPGAGLSSYEQYF

abundance: few
j_gene: TRBJ2-7
d_gene: TRBD1
v_gene: TRBV5-1
CDR3nt: TGCGCCAGCAGCTTGGACAGGGGCCTAGGCGAGCAGTACTTC
CDR3aa: CASSLDRGLGEQYF

abundance: few
j_gene: TRBJ1-4
d_gene: .
v_gene: TRBV19
CDR3nt: TGTGCCAGTAGTCGAGACAGGAATGAAAAACTGCTTTTT
CDR3aa: CASSRDRNEKLLF

abundance: .
j_gene: TRBJ1-2
d_gene: .
v_gene: TRBV6-5
CDR3nt: TGTGCCAGCAGTAAGGGATGGCAGGGCTTCGATGGCTACACCTTC
CDR3aa: CASSKGWQGFDGYTF

abundance: .
j_gene: TRBJ2-1
d_gene: .
v_gene: TRBV28
CDR3nt: TGTGCCTCTCGGGATTGGAATGAGCAGTTCTTC
CDR3aa: CASRDWNEQFF

abundance: .
j_gene: TRBJ1-1
d_gene: .
v_gene: TRBV29-1
CDR3nt: TGCAGCGTTCAAAGATACGGTGACACTGAAGCTTTCTTT
CDR3aa: CSVQRYGDTEAFF

abundance: .
j_gene: TRBJ2-7
d_gene: .
v_gene: TRBV7-8
CDR3nt: TGTGCCAGCAGCTTACCCCAGGCCAGGGGAAACGAGCAGTACTTC
CDR3aa: CASSLPQARGNEQYF

abundance: many
j_gene: TRBJ1-4
d_gene: .
v_gene: TRBV12-3/TRBV12-4
CDR3nt: TGTGCCAGCAGTTTGAGGGGGGGGGAAAAACTGTTTTTT
CDR3aa: CASSLRGGEKLFF

abundance: few
j_gene: TRBJ2-3
d_gene: .
v_gene: TRBV24-1
CDR3nt: TGTGCCACCAGTGATCAAAGAGAGAAAGATACGCAGTATTTT
CDR3aa: CATSDQREKDTQYF

abundance: .
j_gene: TRBJ1-1
d_gene: .
v_gene: TRBV30
CDR3nt: TGTGCCTGGACTCAGGGGATGGACACTGAAGCTTTCTTT
CDR3aa: CAWTQGMDTEAFF

abundance: .
j_gene: TRBJ1-2
d_gene: .
v_gene: TRBV28
CDR3nt: TGTGCCAGCAGTTTAAGGAGGACACTATATGGCTACACCTTC
CDR3aa: CASSLRRTLYGYTF

abundance: .
j_gene: TRBJ2-1
d_gene: .
v_gene: TRBV3-1
CDR3nt: TGTGCCAGCAGCCAAGTTGCTGGTTATAATGAGCAGTTCTTC
CDR3aa: CASSQVAGYNEQFF

abundance: .
j_gene: TRBJ2-5
d_gene: TRBD1
v_gene: TRBV20-1
CDR3nt: TGCAGTCGAGACAGGGGACAAGAGACCCAGTACTTC
CDR3aa: CSRDRGQETQYF

abundance: few
j_gene: TRBJ2-1
d_gene: TRBD1
v_gene: TRBV6-1
CDR3nt: TGTGCCAGCAGTGAAGTCGACGGGACAGGGGGCCGGGAGCAGTTCTTC
CDR3aa: CASSEVDGTGGREQFF

abundance: few
j_gene: TRBJ2-1
d_gene: .
v_gene: TRBV20-1
CDR3nt: TGCAGTCCCCTGGAGGCGGGTCGGACCTACAATGAGCAGTTCTTC
CDR3aa: CSPLEAGRTYNEQFF

abundance: few
j_gene: TRBJ1-1
d_gene: TRBD1
v_gene: TRBV7-3
CDR3nt: TGTACCAGCAGCTCTTCTTCAGGGGGCGGTGGTACTGAAGCTTTCTTT
CDR3aa: CTSSSSSGGGGTEAFF

abundance: .
j_gene: TRBJ2-1
d_gene: TRBD2
v_gene: TRBV29-1
CDR3nt: TGCAGCGTTGAAACCCCGACTAGCGGGAGATCTAATGAGCAGTTCTTC
CDR3aa: CSVETPTSGRSNEQFF

abundance: few
j_gene: TRBJ1-1
d_gene: .
v_gene: TRBV15
CDR3nt: TGTGCCACCAGCAGAGGGTACACTGAAGCTTTCTTT
CDR3aa: CATSRGYTEAFF

abundance: .
j_gene: TRBJ2-3
d_gene: TRBD2
v_gene: TRBV12-3/TRBV12-4
CDR3nt: TGTGCCAGCAGTCTTAGCGGGGGGGGCCCAGATACGCAGTATTTT
CDR3aa: CASSLSGGGPDTQYF

abundance: .
j_gene: TRBJ1-2
d_gene: .
v_gene: TRBV9
CDR3nt: TGTGCCAGCAGCGTAGAGATACGGCCCGTGAGGTATGGCTACACCTTC
CDR3aa: CASSVEIRPVRYGYTF

abundance: .
j_gene: TRBJ2-2
d_gene: TRBD2
v_gene: TRBV7-3
CDR3nt: TGTGCCAGCAGCTTTGCCGGGGGGATGAACACCGGGGAGCTGTTTTTT
CDR3aa: CASSFAGGMNTGELFF

abundance: few
j_gene: TRBJ1-1
d_gene: .
v_gene: TRBV4-3
CDR3nt: TGCGCCAGCAGCCAAGATTTGAGGGGCGGCGGCACTGAAGCTTTCTTT
CDR3aa: CASSQDLRGGGTEAFF

abundance: .
j_gene: TRBJ1-2
d_gene: TRBD1
v_gene: TRBV5-1
CDR3nt: TGCGCCAGTCGGGACAGGGGGACCTATGGCTACACCTTC
CDR3aa: CASRDRGTYGYTF

abundance: .
j_gene: TRBJ2-7
d_gene: .
v_gene: TRBV6-5
CDR3nt: TGTGCCAGCAGCCCGTTGGGGGTCACAATCTACGAGCAGTACTTC
CDR3aa: CASSPLGVTIYEQYF

abundance: .
j_gene: TRBJ2-1
d_gene: .
v_gene: TRBV19
CDR3nt: TGTGCCAGTAGTATGATGGCAACAACCTACAATGAGCAGTTCTTC
CDR3aa: CASSMMATTYNEQFF